The T cell receptor beta chain described here comes from a study of blood T cell repertoires in COVID-19. Generated by immunoSEQ multiplex PCR, the TCRdb table keeps only in-frame clones and is missing some. The sample lists around 140,000 clones, 86% occurring once. This clone was seen only once. The CDR3 contains 16 residues. The trim removed 3 bases at V and 6 bases at J, leaving 9 bases unmatched. Looked up from germline, CDR1 is SGDLS and CDR2 is YYNGEE. The sequencing sample was made of peripheral blood. This receptor was identified in a woman in her sixties with acute or convalescent COVID-19. V gene TRBV9 combines with J gene TRBJ2-6; 7 bases match TRBD1. The CDR3 reads CASSDTDRAVANVLTF. The CDR3 nucleotides read TGTGCCAGCAGCGACACCGACAGGGCTGTGGCCAACGTCCTGACTTTC.